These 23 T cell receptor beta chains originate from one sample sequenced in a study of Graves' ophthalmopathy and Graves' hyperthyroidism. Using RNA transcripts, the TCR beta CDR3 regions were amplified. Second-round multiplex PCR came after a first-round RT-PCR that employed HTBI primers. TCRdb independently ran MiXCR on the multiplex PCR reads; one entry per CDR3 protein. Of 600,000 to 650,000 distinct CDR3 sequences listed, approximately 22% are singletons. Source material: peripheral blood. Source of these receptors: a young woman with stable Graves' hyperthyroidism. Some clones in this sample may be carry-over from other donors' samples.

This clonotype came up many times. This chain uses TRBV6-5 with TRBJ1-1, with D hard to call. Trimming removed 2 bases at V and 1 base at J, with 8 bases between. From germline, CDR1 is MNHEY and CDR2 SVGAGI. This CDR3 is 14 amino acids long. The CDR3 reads CASSYTMQNTEAFF. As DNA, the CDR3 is TGTGCCAGCAGTTACACGATGCAGAACACTGAAGCTTTCTTT.

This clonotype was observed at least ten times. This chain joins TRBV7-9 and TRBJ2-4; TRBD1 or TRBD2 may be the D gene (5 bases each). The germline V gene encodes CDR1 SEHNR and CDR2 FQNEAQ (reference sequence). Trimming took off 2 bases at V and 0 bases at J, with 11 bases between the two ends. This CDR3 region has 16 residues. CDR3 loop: CASSLKRGEAKNIQYF. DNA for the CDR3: TGTGCCAGCAGCTTAAAGAGGGGCGAAGCCAAAAACATTCAGTACTTC.

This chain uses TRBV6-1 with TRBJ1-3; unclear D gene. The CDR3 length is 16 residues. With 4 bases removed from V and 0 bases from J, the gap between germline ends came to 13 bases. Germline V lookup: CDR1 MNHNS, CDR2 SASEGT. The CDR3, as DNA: TGTGCCAGCAGTGGGGTGGAGGATAACTCTGGAAACACCATATATTTT. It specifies CASSGVEDNSGNTIYF.

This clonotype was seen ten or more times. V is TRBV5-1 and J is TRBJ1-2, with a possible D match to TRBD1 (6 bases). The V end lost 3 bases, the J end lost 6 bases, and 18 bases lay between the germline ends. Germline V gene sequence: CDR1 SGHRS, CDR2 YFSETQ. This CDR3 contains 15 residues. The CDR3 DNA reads TGCGCCAGCAGCTCGATGACAGGCGATGGGGATGGCTACACCTTC. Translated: CASSSMTGDGDGYTF.

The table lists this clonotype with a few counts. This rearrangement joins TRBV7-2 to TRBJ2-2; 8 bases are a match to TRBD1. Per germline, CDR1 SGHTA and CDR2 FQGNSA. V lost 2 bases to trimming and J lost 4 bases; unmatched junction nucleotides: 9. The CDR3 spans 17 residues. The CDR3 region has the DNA TGTGCCAGCAGCTTACGCGCCCAGGGGGCCGTCACCGGGGAGCTGTTTTTT. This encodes CASSLRAQGAVTGELFF.

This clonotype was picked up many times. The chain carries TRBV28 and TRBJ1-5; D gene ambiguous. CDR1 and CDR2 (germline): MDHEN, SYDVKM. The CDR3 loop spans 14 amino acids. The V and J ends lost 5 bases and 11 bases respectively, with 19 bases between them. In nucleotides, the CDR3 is TGTGCCAGCAGTATCTCAAGGGAGGGTAGGACCCAGCATTTT. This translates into CASSISREGRTQHF.

The CDR3 sequence: CASSIGRGNYGYTF. CDR3 nucleotides: TGTGCCAGTAGTATCGGCAGGGGGAACTATGGCTACACCTTC. The J gene is TRBJ1-2, the V gene TRBV19; the match to TRBD1 covers 7 bases. V lost 3 bases and J lost 2; bases outside the gene matches: 3. The CDR3 covers 14 residues. CDR1 and CDR2 (germline): LNHDA, SQIVND (reference sequence).

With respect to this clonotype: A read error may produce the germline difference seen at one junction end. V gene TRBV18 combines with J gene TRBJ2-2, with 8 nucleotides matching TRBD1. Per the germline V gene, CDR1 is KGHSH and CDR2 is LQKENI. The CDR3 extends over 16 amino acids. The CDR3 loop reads CVSSPRGQGNTGELFF. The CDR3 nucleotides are TGTGTCAGCTCACCACGCGGACAGGGCAACACCGGGGAGCTGTTTTTT.

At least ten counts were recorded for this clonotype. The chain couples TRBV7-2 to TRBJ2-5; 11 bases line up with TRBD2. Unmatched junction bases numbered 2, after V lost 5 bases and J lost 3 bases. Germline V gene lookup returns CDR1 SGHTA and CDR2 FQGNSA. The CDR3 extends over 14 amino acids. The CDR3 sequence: CASSNSGREETQYF. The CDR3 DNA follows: TGTGCCAGCAGCAATAGCGGGAGGGAAGAGACCCAGTACTTC.

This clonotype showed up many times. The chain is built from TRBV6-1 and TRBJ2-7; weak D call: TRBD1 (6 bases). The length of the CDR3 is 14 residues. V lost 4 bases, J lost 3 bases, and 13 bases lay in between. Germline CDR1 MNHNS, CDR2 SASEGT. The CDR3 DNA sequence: TGTGCCAGCAGTGTACCGGACAGAGACTACGAGCAGTACTTC. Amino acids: CASSVPDRDYEQYF.

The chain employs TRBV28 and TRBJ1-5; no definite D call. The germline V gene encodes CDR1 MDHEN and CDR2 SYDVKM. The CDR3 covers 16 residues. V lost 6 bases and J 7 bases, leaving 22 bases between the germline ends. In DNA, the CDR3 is TGTGCCAGCAGCTCCACCGGGGAAGCATATGGACAGCCCCAGCATTTT. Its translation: CASSSTGEAYGQPQHF. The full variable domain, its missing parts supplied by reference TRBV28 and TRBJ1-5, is DVKVTQSSRYLVKRTGEKVFLECVQDMDHENMFWYRQDPGLGLRLIYFSYDVKMKEKGDIPEGYSVSREKKERFSLILESASTNQTSMYLCASSSTGEAYGQPQHFGDGTRLSIL.

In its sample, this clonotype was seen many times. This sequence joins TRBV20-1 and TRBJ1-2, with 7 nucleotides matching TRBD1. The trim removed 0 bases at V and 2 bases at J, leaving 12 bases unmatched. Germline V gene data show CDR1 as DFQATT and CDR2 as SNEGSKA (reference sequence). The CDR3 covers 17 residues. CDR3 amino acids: CSARDLGRGDPNYGYTF. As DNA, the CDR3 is TGCAGTGCTAGAGATTTGGGCAGGGGGGATCCGAACTATGGCTACACCTTC.

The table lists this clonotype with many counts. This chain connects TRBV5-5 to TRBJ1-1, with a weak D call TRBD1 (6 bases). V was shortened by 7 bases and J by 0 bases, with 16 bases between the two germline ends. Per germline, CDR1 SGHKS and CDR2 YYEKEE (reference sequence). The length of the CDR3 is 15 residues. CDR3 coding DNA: TGTGCCAGCTTGAAAGAGGGGGTTTTGAACACTGAAGCTTTCTTT. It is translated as CASLKEGVLNTEAFF.

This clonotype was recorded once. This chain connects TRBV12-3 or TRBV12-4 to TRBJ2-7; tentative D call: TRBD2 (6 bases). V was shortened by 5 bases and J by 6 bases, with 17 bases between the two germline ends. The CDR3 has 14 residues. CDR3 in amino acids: CASSLYLVGGEQYF. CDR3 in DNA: TGTGCCAGCAGTCTATACTTGGTGGGAGGCGAGCAGTACTTC.

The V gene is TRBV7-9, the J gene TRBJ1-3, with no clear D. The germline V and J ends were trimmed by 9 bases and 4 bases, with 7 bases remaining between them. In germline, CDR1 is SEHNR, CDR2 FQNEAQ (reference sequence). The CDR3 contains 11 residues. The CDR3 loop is CASTGGNTIYF. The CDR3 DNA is TGTGCCAGTACGGGAGGAAACACCATATATTTT.

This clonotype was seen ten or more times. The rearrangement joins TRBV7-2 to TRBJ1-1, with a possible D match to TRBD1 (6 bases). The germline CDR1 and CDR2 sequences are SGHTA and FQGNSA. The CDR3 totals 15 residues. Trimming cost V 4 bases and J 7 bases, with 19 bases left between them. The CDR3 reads CASSSHGGASFEAFF. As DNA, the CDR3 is TGTGCCAGCAGCTCCCACGGGGGGGCGAGCTTTGAAGCTTTCTTT.

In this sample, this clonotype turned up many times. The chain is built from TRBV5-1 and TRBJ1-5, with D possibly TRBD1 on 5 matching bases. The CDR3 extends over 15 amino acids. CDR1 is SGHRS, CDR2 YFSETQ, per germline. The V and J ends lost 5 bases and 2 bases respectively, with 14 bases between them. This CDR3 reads CASRSTVSGNQPQHF. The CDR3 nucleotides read TGCGCCAGCAGATCGACAGTGAGCGGCAATCAGCCCCAGCATTTT. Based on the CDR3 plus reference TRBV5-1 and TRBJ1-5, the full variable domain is KAGVTQTPRYLIKTRGQQVTLSCSPISGHRSVSWYQQTPGQGLQFLFEYFSETQRNKGNFPGRFSGRQFSNSRSEMNVSTLELGDSALYLCASRSTVSGNQPQHFGDGTRLSIL.

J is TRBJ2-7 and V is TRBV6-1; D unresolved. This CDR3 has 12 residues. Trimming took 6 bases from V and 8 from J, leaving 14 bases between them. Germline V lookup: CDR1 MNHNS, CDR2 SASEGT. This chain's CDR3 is CASRTGHGKQYF. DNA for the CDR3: TGTGCCAGCAGAACCGGTCATGGCAAGCAGTACTTC.

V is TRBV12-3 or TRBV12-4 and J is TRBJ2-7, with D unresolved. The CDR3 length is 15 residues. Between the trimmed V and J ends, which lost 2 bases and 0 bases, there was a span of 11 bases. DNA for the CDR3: TGTGCCAGCAGTTTACTTCCCAGGTTCTCCTACGAGCAGTACTTC. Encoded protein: CASSLLPRFSYEQYF.

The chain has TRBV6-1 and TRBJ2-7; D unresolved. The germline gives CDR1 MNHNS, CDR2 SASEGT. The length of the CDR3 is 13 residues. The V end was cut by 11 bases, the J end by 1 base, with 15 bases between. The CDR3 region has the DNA TGTGCCTCCCACCCGGCGCTATCCTACGAGCAGTACTTC. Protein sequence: CASHPALSYEQYF.

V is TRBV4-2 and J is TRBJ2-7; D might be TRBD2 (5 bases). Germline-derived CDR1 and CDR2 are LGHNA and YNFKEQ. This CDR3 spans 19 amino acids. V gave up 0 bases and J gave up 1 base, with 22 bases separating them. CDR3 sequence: CASSQERVGVHYGSYEQYF. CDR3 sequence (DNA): TGTGCCAGCAGCCAAGAGAGGGTGGGCGTCCACTATGGTTCCTACGAGCAGTACTTC.

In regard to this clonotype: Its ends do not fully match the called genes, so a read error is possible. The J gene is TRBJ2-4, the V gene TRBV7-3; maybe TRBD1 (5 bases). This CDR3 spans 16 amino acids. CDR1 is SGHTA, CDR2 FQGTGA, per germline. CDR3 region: CASSLDRQLAKNIKHF. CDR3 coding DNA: TGTGCCAGCAGCTTAGACAGACAGTTAGCCAAAAACATTAAGCACTTC.

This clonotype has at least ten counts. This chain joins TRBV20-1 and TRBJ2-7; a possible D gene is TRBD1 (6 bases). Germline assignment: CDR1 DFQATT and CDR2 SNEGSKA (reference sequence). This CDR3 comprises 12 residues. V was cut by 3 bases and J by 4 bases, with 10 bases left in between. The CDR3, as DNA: TGCAGTGCTAGTTTGCAGGGGTACGAGCAGTACTTC. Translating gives CSASLQGYEQYF.